This is a list of T cell receptor beta chains from one sample in a study of blood T cell repertoires in COVID-19. Using immunoSEQ multiplex PCR, the repertoire was profiled, and TCRdb retains in-frame clones only, with some absent. The repertoire includes fewer than 70,000 clones, 75% to 95% of them detected once, and around 9.1% sits in the top ten. The sample consisted of peripheral blood. These receptor sequences come from a woman aged 80 or over with active COVID-19. Both conserved end residues are part of each CDR3. The D gene is left open where the match is weak. The size entry is marked missing in some rows and otherwise reads once, few, many or a size class.

>TRBV18|TRBJ2-2|NA|TRBD2
TGTGCCAGCTCCCCTAGCGGGAGCACGAACACCGGGGAGCTGTTTTTT
CASSPSGSTNTGELFF
>TRBV4-1|TRBJ1-2|NA|TRBD1
TGCGCCAGCAGCCAAGCGACAGGGGCGAATGGCTACACCTTC
CASSQATGANGYTF
>TRBV10-1|TRBJ1-5|few|NA
TGCGCCAGCAGCTCGGGGGGCGATCAGCCCCAGCATTTT
CASSSGGDQPQHF
>TRBV5-1|TRBJ2-1|NA|TRBD2
TGCGCCAGCAGCTTGCGCACTAGCGGGGGTTTGGCTGAGCAGTTCTTC
CASSLRTSGGLAEQFF
>TRBV7-8|TRBJ2-1|NA|NA
TGTGCCAGCAGCGTAAACGGGATCTACAATGAGCAGTTCTTC
CASSVNGIYNEQFF
>TRBV24-1|TRBJ2-1|NA|NA
TGTGCCACCAGTGATTTACGGGGGGCCTCTGACAATGAGCAGTTCTTC
CATSDLRGASDNEQFF
>TRBV6-5|TRBJ1-3|NA|NA
TGTGCCAGCAGTTACCAGGGTATCGCTGGAAACACCATATATTTT
CASSYQGIAGNTIYF
>TRBV10-1|TRBJ2-1|NA|TRBD2
TGCGCCAGCAGTGACCCGGGACTAGCGGGGGAGACCTACAATGAGCAGTTCTTC
CASSDPGLAGETYNEQFF
>TRBV28|TRBJ2-5|NA|NA
TGTGCCAGCACAATACAGGGCGGGGAGACCCAGTACTTC
CASTIQGGETQYF
>TRBV2|TRBJ1-5|NA|NA
TGTGCCAGCAGCCGATTACGGGACATTTATCAGCCCCAGCATTTT
CASSRLRDIYQPQHF
>TRBV15|TRBJ2-5|NA|NA
TGTGCCACCAGCAGGAAGGACAGCAGCAGACTCGGGCAAGAGACCCAGTACTTC
CATSRKDSSRLGQETQYF
>TRBV20-1|TRBJ1-1|NA|NA
TGCAGTGCTACCCGGGATGTAGAAGCTTTCTTT
CSATRDVEAFF
>TRBV5-1|TRBJ2-5|NA|TRBD2
TGCGCCAGCAGTCCAAATGCGGGGGGGCAAGAGACCCAGTACTTC
CASSPNAGGQETQYF
>TRBV28|TRBJ2-5|NA|TRBD2
TGTGCCAGCAGTTTCCCGACTAGCGGGATATCCCAAGAGACCCAGTACTTC
CASSFPTSGISQETQYF
>TRBV24-1|TRBJ2-3|NA|NA
TGTGCCACCAGTGAGAAGAAGACAGGCCGAGGTACGCAGTATTTT
CATSEKKTGRGTQYF
>TRBV3-1/TRBV3-2|TRBJ2-5|NA|TRBD2
TGTGCCAGCTACTCGGGGGGTGGGGAGACCCAGTACTTC
CASYSGGGETQYF
>TRBV24-1|TRBJ2-1|NA|NA
TGTGCCACCAGTGAGGGCCGTCATGAGCAGTTCTTC
CATSEGRHEQFF
>TRBV5-1|TRBJ2-1|NA|NA
TGCGCCAGCAGCTTGGCACCCAACAGGGAGCAGTTCTTC
CASSLAPNREQFF
>TRBV7-9|TRBJ1-2|NA|NA
TGTGCCAGCAGCTTCGGACAGAAACCAACCTATGGCTACACCTTC
CASSFGQKPTYGYTF
>TRBV6-5|TRBJ2-7|NA|TRBD1
TGTGCCAGCAGTCCCCCGGGACAGGGCTACGAGCAGTACTTC
CASSPPGQGYEQYF
>TRBV27|TRBJ2-2|NA|NA
TGTGCCAGCAGTTTACTAGCCCCTTTCCCCGGAGCTAACACCGGGGAGCTGTTTTTT
CASSLLAPFPGANTGELFF
>TRBV5-1|TRBJ2-3|NA|TRBD1
TGCGCCAGCAGCTTGGGTGGGGACAGCTCCACAGATACGCAGTATTTT
CASSLGGDSSTDTQYF
>TRBV7-9|TRBJ2-3|once|NA
TGTGCCAGCAGCTTAGATCAGGGATTTAGAACAGATACGCAGTATTTT
CASSLDQGFRTDTQYF
>TRBV5-4|TRBJ2-5|NA|TRBD1
TGTGCCAGCAGCCGACAGGGAATGCAAGAGACCCAGTACTTC
CASSRQGMQETQYF
>TRBV28|TRBJ1-3|NA|NA
TGTGCCAGCAGTCCCGCGGACACCGACTCTGGAAACACCATATATTTT
CASSPADTDSGNTIYF
>TRBV19|TRBJ1-1|NA|NA
TGTGCCAGTATCCCCGGGAACCTCGACGCTGAAGCTTTCTTT
CASIPGNLDAEAFF
>TRBV27|TRBJ2-7|NA|TRBD1
TGTGCCAGCGGACAAAGGGGGGACAGGGACCACGAGCAGTACTTC
CASGQRGDRDHEQYF
>TRBV11-2|TRBJ2-5|NA|TRBD1
TGTGCCAGCAGCTTAGATGGGCAGGGGGACGGTGAGACCCAGTACTTC
CASSLDGQGDGETQYF
>TRBV5-1|TRBJ2-1|NA|NA
TGCGCCTGTTCCTCTCCCCAGGGCAATGAGCAGTTCTTC
CACSSPQGNEQFF
>TRBV28|TRBJ2-5|NA|TRBD1
TGTGCCATATATCCGGGACAGGGGAGGGAGACCCAGTACTTC
CAIYPGQGRETQYF
>TRBV5-1|TRBJ2-1|NA|TRBD2
TGCGCCAGCAGCTTGCTTTTACCTAGCGGACGCCTCTACAATGAGCAGTTCTTC
CASSLLLPSGRLYNEQFF
>TRBV29-1|TRBJ2-7|once|NA
TGCAGCGTTGAGACCCCGGGACACCTCTACGAGCAGTACTTC
CSVETPGHLYEQYF
>TRBV18|TRBJ1-1|once|TRBD1
TGTGCCAGCTCACCTTCGGACAGGGTGTCTATGAGTGCTTTATTT
CASSPSDRVSMSALF
>TRBV19|TRBJ2-5|NA|NA
TGTGCCAGTAACCAACAGGGTTTCCCGGAGACCCAGTACTTC
CASNQQGFPETQYF
>TRBV6-6|TRBJ2-3|NA|TRBD2
TGTGCCAGCAGTGGACTAGCGGGAGTTACAGATACGCAGTATTTT
CASSGLAGVTDTQYF
>TRBV7-9|TRBJ2-5|NA|NA
TGTGCCAGCAGTCATCCGGTGGCTATAGGGGGGACCCAGTACTTC
CASSHPVAIGGTQYF